This passage covers 29 T cell receptor beta chains from one sample sequenced in a study of blood T cell repertoires in COVID-19. Method: immunoSEQ multiplex PCR; TCRdb's copy keeps in-frame clones and lacks some. The table has some 100,000 clones, over 75% seen once. The sequenced sample was peripheral blood. All receptors derive from a man aged 45-65 years with acute or convalescent COVID-19.

The rearrangement joins TRBV19 to TRBJ2-1, with D possibly TRBD2 on 6 matching bases. The V end was cut by 7 bases, the J end by 0 bases, with 10 bases between. The CDR3 totals 14 residues. Germline V gives CDR1 LNHDA, CDR2 SQIVND (reference sequence). CDR3 loop: CASNVGGSYNEQFF. For the CDR3, the DNA is TGTGCCAGTAACGTGGGAGGCTCCTACAATGAGCAGTTCTTC. The full variable domain, in which reference TRBV19 and TRBJ2-1 provide the parts outside the CDR3, is DGGITQSPKYLFRKEGQNVTLSCEQNLNHDAMYWYRQDPGQGLRLIYYSQIVNDFQKGDIAEGYSVSREKKESFPLTVTSAQKNPTAFYLCASNVGGSYNEQFFGPGTRLTVL.

The V call is TRBV30, the J call TRBJ2-4; 7 positions agree with TRBD1. Germline V gene lookup returns CDR1 GTSNPN and CDR2 SVGIG (reference sequence). V lost 8 bases and J lost 1; bases outside the gene matches: 2. The CDR3 has 12 residues. CDR3 coding DNA: TGTGCCCAGGGGGTGGCCAAAAACATTCAGTACTTC. Translation gives CAQGVAKNIQYF.

This clone was counted between two and nine times. V gene TRBV28 combines with J gene TRBJ1-2; TRBD1 matches 7 bases. The CDR3 sequence is 15 residues long. Germline loops: CDR1 MDHEN, CDR2 SYDVKM. The junction had 10 bases not matched to a gene; V was cut back by 1 base and J by 8 bases. CDR3: CASSLLDRLSAGYTF. In nucleotides, the CDR3 is TGTGCCAGCAGTTTATTGGACAGGTTAAGCGCCGGCTACACCTTC.

The chain uses TRBV3-1 (or the pseudogene TRBV3-2) and TRBJ2-1; the D is unclear. V was shortened by 1 base and J by 7 bases, with 8 bases between the two germline ends. CDR3 length: 13 residues. CDR1 is LGHDT and CDR2 is YNNKEL in the germline V gene (reference sequence). The CDR3 DNA reads as TGTGCCAGCAGCCAAGGGTATGAGAATGAGCAGTTCTTC. Translated, it gives CASSQGYENEQFF.

The rearrangement joins TRBV19 to TRBJ2-1; perhaps TRBD2 as D (6 bases). Germline loops: CDR1 LNHDA, CDR2 SQIVND (reference sequence). The CDR3 is 15 amino acids. The germline V and J ends were trimmed by 3 bases and 7 bases, with 16 bases remaining between them. CDR3: CASSILAPGGNEQFF. The CDR3 region has the DNA TGTGCCAGTAGTATCTTGGCCCCCGGGGGTAATGAGCAGTTCTTC.

The J gene is TRBJ2-3, the V gene TRBV30; TRBD1 agrees at 10 bases. Germline V lookup: CDR1 GTSNPN, CDR2 SVGIG (reference sequence). Trimming cost V 7 bases and J 3 bases; bases outside gene matches: 4. CDR3 length: 13 residues. The CDR3 spells CAYRDRGTDTQYF. The CDR3 DNA reads TGTGCCTACCGGGACAGGGGAACAGATACGCAGTATTTT.

This clone was seen a single time. The chain has TRBV6-6 and TRBJ1-2; unclear D gene. Germline assignment: CDR1 MNHNY and CDR2 SVGAGI (reference sequence). Between the trimmed V and J ends, which lost 5 bases and 0 bases, there was a span of 7 bases. This CDR3 region has 13 residues. The CDR3 loop is CASSLQANYGYTF. CDR3 DNA: TGTGCCAGCAGTCTCCAGGCTAACTATGGCTACACCTTC.

V gene TRBV10-3 combines with J gene TRBJ1-1; 8 bases map to TRBD1. From germline, CDR1 is ENHRY and CDR2 SYGVKD. The CDR3 length is 14 residues. Trimming cost V 4 bases and J 5 bases; bases outside gene matches: 6. CDR3 nucleotides: TGTGCCATCAGTGGAGGACAGGGAGGAACTGAAGCTTTCTTT. Translating it yields CAISGGQGGTEAFF.

The chain carries TRBV5-1 and TRBJ2-1, with 8 nucleotides matching TRBD1. CDR1 and CDR2 (germline): SGHRS, YFSETQ. Trimming at V came to 0 bases and at J to 2 bases, leaving 1 base not matched to a gene. The CDR3 totals 15 residues. The CDR3 DNA reads as TGCGCCAGCAGCTTGGGGACAGGGCCCTACAATGAGCAGTTCTTC. The encoded protein is CASSLGTGPYNEQFF.

This rearrangement joins TRBV2 to TRBJ1-2, with 8 bases identical to TRBD1. CDR1 is SNHLY and CDR2 is FYNNEI in the germline V gene. V was pared by 4 bases and J by 7 bases, with 2 bases of the junction left unmatched. The CDR3 has 12 amino acids. The CDR3 nucleotides read TGTGCCAGCAGTGGGACAGGGCTTGGCTACACCTTC. It translates to CASSGTGLGYTF.

The V gene is TRBV5-6, the J gene TRBJ1-2; D possibly corresponds to TRBD1 (6 bases). Germline CDR1 is SGHDT and CDR2 is YYEEEE. V was pared by 6 bases and J by 4 bases, with 16 bases between. CDR3 length equals 14 residues. CDR3 nucleotide sequence: TGTGCCAGCATCCCGTGGGGGCGTAGCTATGGCTACACCTTC. Amino acid sequence: CASIPWGRSYGYTF. The full variable domain, rest sourced from reference TRBV5-6 and TRBJ1-2, is DAGVTQSPTHLIKTRGQQVTLRCSPKSGHDTVSWYQQALGQGPQFIFQYYEEEERQRGNFPDRFSGHQFPNYSSELNVNALLLGDSALYLCASIPWGRSYGYTFGSGTRLTVV.

CDR3 sequence: CAISEWSTGGFNEQYF. CDR3 sequence (DNA): TGTGCCATCAGTGAGTGGTCGACAGGGGGCTTCAACGAGCAGTACTTC. The chain recombines TRBV10-3 with TRBJ2-7, with 10 bases aligning to TRBD1. CDR3 length equals 16 residues. The V segment lost 1 base and the J segment 5 bases; nucleotides outside the gene matches: 8. CDR1 and CDR2 (germline): ENHRY, SYGVKD.

The genes are TRBV11-3 and TRBJ2-3, with 7 bases identical to TRBD1. With 1 base clipped from V and 0 bases from J, the junction kept 1 base outside the gene matches. The CDR3 loop spans 15 amino acids. Germline loops: CDR1 SGHNT, CDR2 YENEEA. The CDR3 bases are TGTGCCAGCAGCTTAGCACAGGGGAGCACAGATACGCAGTATTTT. Its protein is CASSLAQGSTDTQYF.

The rearrangement links TRBV3-1 (or the pseudogene TRBV3-2) to TRBJ2-1, with D possibly matching TRBD1 (6 bases). The CDR3 covers 16 residues. Trimming stripped 0 bases from V and 4 bases from J, with 13 bases between. Per the germline V gene, CDR1 is LGHDT and CDR2 is YNNKEL (reference sequence). CDR3 nucleotide sequence: TGTGCCAGCAGCCAAGATATTAGGCAGGGGTACAATGAGCAGTTCTTC. This gives the protein CASSQDIRQGYNEQFF.

The chain has TRBV19 and TRBJ2-1, with TRBD2 identical over 8 bases. The germline V gene encodes CDR1 LNHDA and CDR2 SQIVND (reference sequence). The CDR3 consists of 16 residues. V shed 1 base, J shed 4 bases, and the junction held 6 bases outside the gene matches. CDR3 protein: CASSIVVAGGYNEQFF. CDR3 DNA sequence: TGTGCCAGTAGTATAGTCGTGGCGGGAGGATACAATGAGCAGTTCTTC.

The chain is built from TRBV27 and TRBJ2-1, with TRBD2 matching over 8 bases. Germline-derived CDR1 and CDR2 are MNHEY and SMNVEV (reference sequence). Trimming removed 8 bases from V and 7 bases from J; junction bases left unmatched: 22. CDR3 length: 18 amino acids. The CDR3 sequence is CASYIRVAGPPLRNEQFF. The CDR3 region has the DNA TGTGCCAGCTACATCAGGGTAGCGGGACCACCCCTGCGGAATGAGCAGTTCTTC.

The rearrangement links TRBV10-1 to TRBJ2-1; TRBD2 matches 14 bases. V shed 1 base, J shed 5 bases, and the junction held 7 bases outside the gene matches. This CDR3 comprises 18 residues. Per germline, CDR1 WNHNN and CDR2 SYGVQD (reference sequence). In nucleotides, the CDR3 is TGCGCCAGCAGTGAGTTGACTAGCGGGAGGGCCTTTCACAATGAGCAGTTCTTC. Translated, it gives CASSELTSGRAFHNEQFF.

V usage is TRBV5-1 and J usage is TRBJ2-2; 7 bases fit TRBD1. The junction had 8 bases not matched to a gene; V was cut back by 4 bases and J by 2 bases. CDR1 SGHRS and CDR2 YFSETQ come from the germline V gene. The CDR3 runs 16 residues. The CDR3 coding sequence is TGCGCCAGCAGCCAGGGGGAGCGGATAAACACCGGGGAGCTGTTTTTT. It specifies CASSQGERINTGELFF.

This clone has only one observation. The rearrangement uses TRBV5-3 and TRBJ1-2, with 9 bases aligning to TRBD1. TRBV5-3 is filed as an ORF, its function uncertain. V trimming: 7 bases; J trimming: 4 bases; junction bases outside the gene matches: 17. The CDR3 has 17 residues. The CDR3 spells CARLASVADRGFYGYTF. CDR3 nucleotide sequence: TGTGCCAGATTGGCCTCCGTGGCGGACAGGGGTTTCTATGGCTACACCTTC.

The chain joins TRBV2 to TRBJ1-1, with 8 bases identical to TRBD1. This CDR3 contains 15 residues. The V segment lost 4 bases and the J segment 5 bases; nucleotides outside the gene matches: 9. Germline V CDR1 and CDR2: SNHLY, FYNNEI. The CDR3 sequence: CASSVGQARSTEAFF. For the CDR3, the DNA is TGTGCCAGCAGTGTGGGACAGGCCAGGAGTACTGAAGCTTTCTTT.

J is TRBJ2-2 and V is TRBV11-2; D is unclear. This CDR3 contains 13 residues. V lost 3 bases and J 7 bases, leaving 9 bases between the germline ends. Germline V gene data show CDR1 as SGHAT and CDR2 as FQNNGV. The CDR3 protein is CASSFTNFGELFF. The CDR3 coding sequence is TGTGCCAGCAGCTTCACGAACTTCGGGGAGCTGTTTTTT. The entire variable domain, with the rest obtained from reference TRBV11-2 and TRBJ2-2, is as follows: EAGVAQSPRYKIIEKRQSVAFWCNPISGHATLYWYQQILGQGPKLLIQFQNNGVVDDSQLPKDRFSAERLKGVDSTLKIQPAKLEDSAVYLCASSFTNFGELFFGEGSRLTVL.

This sequence joins TRBV9 and TRBJ2-1; 11 bases line up with TRBD2. Germline CDR1 SGDLS, CDR2 YYNGEE. The J segment lost 5 bases and the V segment lost 5 bases, leaving 9 bases of the junction unmatched. The CDR3 has 16 amino acids. The CDR3 here is CASSKVSGRGNNEQFF. DNA of the CDR3: TGTGCCAGCAGTAAGGTTAGCGGGAGGGGAAACAATGAGCAGTTCTTC.

The V call is TRBV27, the J call TRBJ2-1, with 11 bases fitting TRBD2. The germline CDR1 and CDR2 sequences are MNHEY and SMNVEV (reference sequence). J lost 8 bases, V lost 2 bases, and 8 bases had no gene match. This CDR3 spans 16 amino acids. CDR3 loop: CASSLRWLAGGDEQFF. The CDR3 coding sequence is TGTGCCAGCAGTTTAAGGTGGCTAGCGGGAGGCGATGAGCAGTTCTTC.

In its sample, this clone was seen once. The CDR3 DNA is TGCGCCAGCAGCTTGGCGGGACGCGGGGTTGCGGAGCCCCAGCATTTT. Its protein product is CASSLAGRGVAEPQHF. This chain joins TRBV5-1 and TRBJ1-5; D is perhaps TRBD1 (5 bases). This CDR3 spans 16 amino acids. Germline assignment: CDR1 SGHRS and CDR2 YFSETQ. With 0 bases removed from V and 8 bases from J, the gap between germline ends came to 18 bases. Drawing the rest from reference TRBV5-1 and TRBJ1-5, the complete variable domain is KAGVTQTPRYLIKTRGQQVTLSCSPISGHRSVSWYQQTPGQGLQFLFEYFSETQRNKGNFPGRFSGRQFSNSRSEMNVSTLELGDSALYLCASSLAGRGVAEPQHFGDGTRLSIL.

This chain links TRBV6-5 with TRBJ2-1; D is ambiguous. Germline V gene data show CDR1 as MNHEY and CDR2 as SVGAGI. Deletions cut 4 bases from V and 9 bases from J, with 13 bases between. The CDR3 is made up of 13 amino acids. The CDR3 loop reads CASSSEIRSEQFF. For the CDR3, the DNA is TGTGCCAGCAGTTCAGAGATTCGGAGTGAGCAGTTCTTC.

The chain combines TRBV14 with TRBJ1-1, with 8 nucleotides matching TRBD1. This CDR3 region has 15 residues. V lost 4 bases and J lost 0; bases outside the gene matches: 4. Germline-derived CDR1 and CDR2 are SGHDN and FVKESK. Here the CDR3 reads CASSRGTGLNTEAFF. CDR3 nucleotides: TGTGCCAGCAGCCGCGGGACAGGTCTGAACACTGAAGCTTTCTTT.

This rearrangement joins TRBV27 to TRBJ2-7; the match to TRBD1 covers 7 bases. In germline, CDR1 is MNHEY, CDR2 SMNVEV (reference sequence). Losses at the gene ends were 10 bases for V and 1 base for J; bases not matched to a gene: 7. The CDR3 length is 13 residues. In DNA, the CDR3 is TGTGCCACTCGACAGGGCAAATCCTACGAGCAGTACTTC. It specifies CATRQGKSYEQYF.

The genes are TRBV27 and TRBJ2-1, with D possibly matching TRBD1 (6 bases). Germline CDR1 MNHEY, CDR2 SMNVEV (reference sequence). The V gene lost 2 bases and the J gene lost 1 base, with 12 bases spanning the gap. This CDR3 has 16 amino acids. The CDR3 spells CASSLGTGTSYNEQFF. Here the CDR3 DNA reads TGTGCCAGCAGTTTAGGTACCGGGACATCCTACAATGAGCAGTTCTTC.

This clone was counted once. This rearrangement joins TRBV5-4 to TRBJ2-1; 13 positions agree with TRBD2. The J segment lost 8 bases and the V segment lost 0 bases, leaving 5 bases of the junction unmatched. This CDR3 has 16 amino acids. Germline values: CDR1 SGHNT, CDR2 YYREEE (reference sequence). The CDR3 DNA sequence: TGTGCCAGCAGCTTGGGACTAGCGGGAGGAAGGGATGAGCAGTTCTTC. Its translation is CASSLGLAGGRDEQFF.